This T cell receptor (beta chain) was captured by sequencing in a study of cytomegalovirus exposure and HLA in healthy donors. Findings and caveats of the study: Common viral pathogens (according to a later analysis) appeared linked to several of the most significant clusters.

Concerning this clone itself: Its antigen remains unknown.

The PCR made use of 60 Vbeta and 13 Jbeta primers. Some clones are missing from TCRdb's copy, which holds only in-frame ones; the method was immunoSEQ multiplex PCR. The table has around 91,000 clones, more than 55% seen once. The CDR3 has 15 residues. The V and J ends lost 5 bases and 0 bases respectively, with 10 bases between them. Germline CDR1 is LNHDA and CDR2 is SQIVND (reference sequence). Material for sequencing was PBMCs. The V and J genes are TRBV19 and TRBJ1-4; D is ambiguous. This sequence was found in a human donor in good health. CDR3 nucleotides: TGTGCCAGTAGTGCCACGGGAGCAACTAATGAAAAACTGTTTTTT. Amino acid sequence: CASSATGATNEKLFF.